One TCR beta chain is described in this entry. Its antigen is unidentified. This sample is drawn from a study of cytomegalovirus exposure and HLA in healthy donors. Findings and limits, study-wide: Some public TCRs appeared in many individuals, while most sequences were rare. Subsequent analysis revealed that first-cohort TCR clusters tended to co-occur in the approximately 120 validation repertoires. Under in vitro conditions, three CMV-associated chains were confirmed as specific for CMV antigens.

This CDR3 comprises 17 residues. Per germline, CDR1 SGHVS and CDR2 FQNEAQ. Trimming at V came to 5 bases and at J to 6 bases, leaving 10 bases not matched to a gene. Only in-frame clones appear in the TCRdb table, and some are missing; sequencing was by immunoSEQ multiplex PCR. The table includes about 150,000 clones, about 88% detected once. The sample consisted of PBMCs. The source is a woman aged 18-29 years in good health and CMV-seropositive. The chain joins TRBV7-8 to TRBJ2-3; 14 nucleotides agree with TRBD2. The CDR3 bases are TGTGCCAGCAGCCACGTCGGGACTAGCGGGAGTATGGATACGCAGTATTTT. Its protein is CASSHVGTSGSMDTQYF.